These T cell receptor beta chains were read from a single sample in a study of OX40 agonist ivuxolimab in advanced cancers. This table comes from immunoSEQ multiplex PCR, and its TCRdb copy is limited to in-frame clones, with some not included. Of 15,000 to 20,000 clones in the sample, about four fifths are singletons; the top ten hold 9% to 15%. Sequenced here: CD4+ or CD8+ T cells sorted from blood, sampled in a trial of the OX40 agonist ivuxolimab. These receptors were obtained from an adult with an advanced solid tumor such as melanoma, head and neck, liver or kidney cancer. Both conserved end residues are part of each CDR3. The order of the fields is CDR3 DNA, CDR3 protein, V gene, D gene, J gene, clone size. The D gene is left open where the match is weak. A clone size is listed for some rows: how often the clone was seen (once, few, many), or a class if it is expanded.

cdr3_nt: TGTGCCAGCAGCGTGTATAGCGGGGGCTACGAGCAGTACTTC
cdr3_aa: CASSVYSGGYEQYF
v_call: TRBV9
d_call: TRBD2
j_call: TRBJ2-7
clone_size: NA

cdr3_nt: TGTGCCAGCACCTCTTACGTGGATCAGCCCCAGCATTTT
cdr3_aa: CASTSYVDQPQHF
v_call: TRBV7-2
d_call: NA
j_call: TRBJ1-5
clone_size: NA

cdr3_nt: TGTGCCAGCAGTTACTCGAAGGGCACTGAAGCTTTCTTT
cdr3_aa: CASSYSKGTEAFF
v_call: TRBV6-8
d_call: NA
j_call: TRBJ1-1
clone_size: NA

cdr3_nt: TGTGCCAGTAGTATAGATCGGGTCGGACCTAATGAAAAACTGTTTTTT
cdr3_aa: CASSIDRVGPNEKLFF
v_call: TRBV19
d_call: NA
j_call: TRBJ1-4
clone_size: NA

cdr3_nt: TGCGCCAGCAGCCATCCTAAGGACAGGGAGAACACCGGGGAGCTGTTTTTT
cdr3_aa: CASSHPKDRENTGELFF
v_call: TRBV4-1
d_call: TRBD1
j_call: TRBJ2-2
clone_size: NA

cdr3_nt: TGTGCCAGCAGCTCCCGGGACAGGGTGTACGAGCAGTACTTC
cdr3_aa: CASSSRDRVYEQYF
v_call: TRBV13
d_call: TRBD1
j_call: TRBJ2-7
clone_size: NA

cdr3_nt: TGTGCCAGCAGCCTGCCTCAGCGGGGGAGCACAGATACGCAGTATTTT
cdr3_aa: CASSLPQRGSTDTQYF
v_call: TRBV5-4
d_call: TRBD2
j_call: TRBJ2-3
clone_size: NA

cdr3_nt: TGTGCCAGCAGTTACTCCCGGGGGCCACTGAACACTGAAGCTTTCTTT
cdr3_aa: CASSYSRGPLNTEAFF
v_call: TRBV6-6
d_call: NA
j_call: TRBJ1-1
clone_size: NA

cdr3_nt: TGTGCCAGCAGCTTAGGGTTGGGAGCGGGAGTTTTGAACGAGCAGTACTTC
cdr3_aa: CASSLGLGAGVLNEQYF
v_call: TRBV7-8
d_call: TRBD2
j_call: TRBJ2-7
clone_size: NA

cdr3_nt: TGTGCCAGCAGCACTGGGACGGTGGATTCCTATGGCTACACCTTC
cdr3_aa: CASSTGTVDSYGYTF
v_call: TRBV9
d_call: NA
j_call: TRBJ1-2
clone_size: NA

cdr3_nt: TGTGCCAGCAGTTTATTTGGCCAGGGGGATACTGAAGCTTTCTTT
cdr3_aa: CASSLFGQGDTEAFF
v_call: TRBV28
d_call: TRBD1
j_call: TRBJ1-1
clone_size: NA

cdr3_nt: TGTGCCAGCAGTTCCCAGGGATGGGAGACCCAGTACTTC
cdr3_aa: CASSSQGWETQYF
v_call: TRBV7-9
d_call: NA
j_call: TRBJ2-5
clone_size: few

cdr3_nt: TGTGCCAGCCAGACACTCCCTAGGTATGGCTACACCTTC
cdr3_aa: CASQTLPRYGYTF
v_call: TRBV7-9
d_call: NA
j_call: TRBJ1-2
clone_size: NA

cdr3_nt: TGTGCCAGCATGTCAGGGAGGGATAACTATGGCTACACCTTC
cdr3_aa: CASMSGRDNYGYTF
v_call: TRBV2
d_call: NA
j_call: TRBJ1-2
clone_size: few

cdr3_nt: TGTGCCAGCAGCAGAGGGGCAGCGAACACCGGGGAGCTGTTTTTT
cdr3_aa: CASSRGAANTGELFF
v_call: TRBV7-9
d_call: NA
j_call: TRBJ2-2
clone_size: NA

cdr3_nt: TGTGCCAGCGGATTTCGCTCCGAAACCAAAAACATTCAGTACTTC
cdr3_aa: CASGFRSETKNIQYF
v_call: TRBV28
d_call: NA
j_call: TRBJ2-4
clone_size: once

cdr3_nt: TGTGCCAGCAGTCCTGGACTCTCAAGGGGAGATACGCAGTATTTT
cdr3_aa: CASSPGLSRGDTQYF
v_call: TRBV7-8
d_call: NA
j_call: TRBJ2-3
clone_size: once

cdr3_nt: TGTGCCAGCACCGTGACGGAAACCTACGAGCAGTACTTC
cdr3_aa: CASTVTETYEQYF
v_call: TRBV7-9
d_call: NA
j_call: TRBJ2-7
clone_size: NA

cdr3_nt: TGTGCCAGTAGTATACAAGCCTCACCCTACAATGAGCAGTTCTTC
cdr3_aa: CASSIQASPYNEQFF
v_call: TRBV19
d_call: NA
j_call: TRBJ2-1
clone_size: NA

cdr3_nt: TGTGCCAGCAGCGCCCAGGGGGCGCCATACAATGAGCAGTTCTTC
cdr3_aa: CASSAQGAPYNEQFF
v_call: TRBV9
d_call: TRBD1
j_call: TRBJ2-1
clone_size: NA

cdr3_nt: TGTGCCAGCAGCGCGGACGCTTACGAGCAGTACTTC
cdr3_aa: CASSADAYEQYF
v_call: TRBV9
d_call: NA
j_call: TRBJ2-7
clone_size: NA

cdr3_nt: TGCGCCAGCAGCCAAGAGACGAGGCGGAAAGAGACCCAGTACTTC
cdr3_aa: CASSQETRRKETQYF
v_call: TRBV4-1
d_call: NA
j_call: TRBJ2-5
clone_size: once

cdr3_nt: TGTGCCAGTACCATCGGGGCAGCTGAAGCTTTCTTT
cdr3_aa: CASTIGAAEAFF
v_call: TRBV19
d_call: NA
j_call: TRBJ1-1
clone_size: NA

cdr3_nt: TGTGCCTGGGGGGTTGGGGGTCTCTACAATGAGCAGTTCTTC
cdr3_aa: CAWGVGGLYNEQFF
v_call: TRBV30
d_call: NA
j_call: TRBJ2-1
clone_size: NA

cdr3_nt: TGTGCCAGCGGGGTAGCGGGAGCTCAAGAGACCCAGTACTTC
cdr3_aa: CASGVAGAQETQYF
v_call: TRBV28
d_call: TRBD2
j_call: TRBJ2-5
clone_size: NA

cdr3_nt: TGTGCCAGCAAATTGGGGGGCGAGCAGTACTTC
cdr3_aa: CASKLGGEQYF
v_call: TRBV5-4
d_call: NA
j_call: TRBJ2-7
clone_size: few

cdr3_nt: TGTGCCAGCAGCTTACGGGACAGGGGGTTTTCCGGGGAGCTGTTTTTT
cdr3_aa: CASSLRDRGFSGELFF
v_call: TRBV5-6
d_call: TRBD1
j_call: TRBJ2-2
clone_size: NA

cdr3_nt: TGTGCCAGCAGTACGGACAGAACCTACGAGCAGTACTTC
cdr3_aa: CASSTDRTYEQYF
v_call: TRBV28
d_call: NA
j_call: TRBJ2-7
clone_size: NA

cdr3_nt: TGTGCCAGCAGCTTGGGTGAAGGCGGGATAGACGAGCAGTACTTC
cdr3_aa: CASSLGEGGIDEQYF
v_call: TRBV5-5
d_call: NA
j_call: TRBJ2-7
clone_size: NA

cdr3_nt: TGTGCCAGCAGTTTGGGAAATGGCTACACCTTC
cdr3_aa: CASSLGNGYTF
v_call: TRBV7-9
d_call: NA
j_call: TRBJ1-2
clone_size: NA

cdr3_nt: TGTGCCAGCAGCGGAACAGTTTCCTACGAGCAGTACTTC
cdr3_aa: CASSGTVSYEQYF
v_call: TRBV5-6
d_call: NA
j_call: TRBJ2-7
clone_size: NA

cdr3_nt: TGTGCCAGCAGTTATAGGGAATCCTACGAGCAGTACTTC
cdr3_aa: CASSYRESYEQYF
v_call: TRBV6-5
d_call: NA
j_call: TRBJ2-7
clone_size: NA

cdr3_nt: TGTGCCAGTCGGGGTGATTCCTACGAGCAGTACTTC
cdr3_aa: CASRGDSYEQYF
v_call: TRBV19
d_call: NA
j_call: TRBJ2-7
clone_size: medium-sized

cdr3_nt: TGTGCCAGCAGCGTAACCGGGACTAAAGAGACCCAGTACTTC
cdr3_aa: CASSVTGTKETQYF
v_call: TRBV9
d_call: TRBD2
j_call: TRBJ2-5
clone_size: few

cdr3_nt: TGCAGCGTTGTAACTAGCGGGAACTACGAGCAGTACTTC
cdr3_aa: CSVVTSGNYEQYF
v_call: TRBV29-1
d_call: TRBD2
j_call: TRBJ2-7
clone_size: once

cdr3_nt: TGTGCCAGCAGCGTAGCTTTGGCAAGCAATGAGCAGTTCTTC
cdr3_aa: CASSVALASNEQFF
v_call: TRBV9
d_call: NA
j_call: TRBJ2-1
clone_size: NA

cdr3_nt: TGCGCCAGCAGCCAAGCTGTAGCGGGCACTGGCGTCGGGGAGCTGTTTTTT
cdr3_aa: CASSQAVAGTGVGELFF
v_call: TRBV4-1
d_call: TRBD2
j_call: TRBJ2-2
clone_size: NA

cdr3_nt: TGCGCCAGCAGCCCGGCGGCGGTCTCGGCCAAAAACATTCAGTACTTC
cdr3_aa: CASSPAAVSAKNIQYF
v_call: TRBV5-1
d_call: NA
j_call: TRBJ2-4
clone_size: NA

cdr3_nt: TGTGCCAGCAGCTTGAGGACAGGGGCAGATACGCAGTATTTT
cdr3_aa: CASSLRTGADTQYF
v_call: TRBV7-3
d_call: TRBD1
j_call: TRBJ2-3
clone_size: NA

cdr3_nt: TGTGCCAGCAGCCACGGACAGGTAGTTCATGAGCAGTTCTTC
cdr3_aa: CASSHGQVVHEQFF
v_call: TRBV7-9
d_call: TRBD1
j_call: TRBJ2-1
clone_size: NA

cdr3_nt: TGTGCCAGCAGTGCCTGGGGGGTCGTCTCTGGGGCCAACGTCCTGACTTTC
cdr3_aa: CASSAWGVVSGANVLTF
v_call: TRBV27
d_call: NA
j_call: TRBJ2-6
clone_size: NA